The 22 T cell receptor beta chains presented below share a single source sample, sequenced in a study of OX40 agonist ivuxolimab in advanced cancers. Profiling relied on immunoSEQ multiplex PCR, and the TCRdb table lists in-frame clones only, not all of them. The sample includes over 70,000 clones, approximately 94% of them seen just once. The sample here was CD4+ or CD8+ T cells sorted from blood, taken in a trial of the OX40 agonist ivuxolimab. Receptors originate from an adult with an advanced solid tumor such as melanoma, head and neck, liver or kidney cancer.

The chain has TRBV5-4 and TRBJ1-4; the D gene is possibly TRBD1 (5 bases). Germline V gene sequence: CDR1 SGHNT, CDR2 YYREEE (reference sequence). Trimming shortened V by 7 bases and J by 7 bases, and 14 bases separated the two germline ends. This CDR3 has 13 amino acids. The CDR3 nucleotides are TGTGCCAGCGCCCCGGGGGAGGGTGAAAAACTGTTTTTT. The encoded protein is CASAPGEGEKLFF. The whole variable domain, filled in from reference TRBV5-4 and TRBJ1-4, reads ETGVTQSPTHLIKTRGQQVTLRCSSQSGHNTVSWYQQALGQGPQFIFQYYREEENGRGNFPPRFSGLQFPNYSSELNVNALELDDSALYLCASAPGEGEKLFFGSGTQLSVL.

The rearrangement links TRBV9 to TRBJ2-7; D might be TRBD2 (7 bases). CDR1 is SGDLS, CDR2 YYNGEE, per germline. This CDR3 contains 14 residues. The V end lost 3 bases, the J end lost 1 base, and 11 bases lay between the germline ends. Here the CDR3 DNA reads TGTGCCAGCAGCGAAGGGGGGGCATCCTACGAGCAGTACTTC. Protein product: CASSEGGASYEQYF.

The chain is built from TRBV7-7 and TRBJ2-7; 9 nucleotides agree with TRBD2. The CDR3 is made up of 14 amino acids. Germline V CDR1 and CDR2: SSHAT, FNYEAQ (reference sequence). Trimming took 6 bases from V and 3 from J; bases not matched to a gene: 6. In DNA form, the CDR3 reads TGTGCCAGCAGTATAGCGGGGGAACACTACGAGCAGTACTTC. Translation: CASSIAGEHYEQYF.

The CDR3: CASSISRDGEQFF. The CDR3 DNA reads as TGTGCCAGCAGCATAAGCAGGGACGGTGAGCAGTTCTTC. The rearrangement links TRBV7-9 to TRBJ2-1, with D perhaps matching TRBD1 or TRBD2 (5 bases each). CDR1 SEHNR and CDR2 FQNEAQ come from the germline V gene (reference sequence). V was trimmed by 5 bases and J by 9 bases, leaving 14 bases between them. The CDR3 has 13 amino acids.

The chain uses TRBV7-9 and TRBJ2-1; D is unclear. The V gene lost 3 bases and the J gene lost 6 bases, with 6 bases spanning the gap. Germline V gene sequence: CDR1 SEHNR, CDR2 FQNEAQ (reference sequence). The CDR3 is made up of 12 amino acids. The CDR3 region is CASSLDGNEQFF. CDR3 in DNA: TGTGCCAGCAGCTTGGACGGCAATGAGCAGTTCTTC.

V usage is TRBV19 and J usage is TRBJ2-7; D remains unclear. Trimming removed 6 bases from V and 0 bases from J, with 12 bases in between. The CDR3 loop spans 14 amino acids. In germline, CDR1 is LNHDA, CDR2 SQIVND (reference sequence). Here the CDR3 reads CASRVTESSYEQYF. CDR3 in DNA: TGTGCCAGTAGGGTGACTGAATCCTCCTACGAGCAGTACTTC. Complete variable domain (other parts from reference TRBV19 and TRBJ2-7): DGGITQSPKYLFRKEGQNVTLSCEQNLNHDAMYWYRQDPGQGLRLIYYSQIVNDFQKGDIAEGYSVSREKKESFPLTVTSAQKNPTAFYLCASRVTESSYEQYFGPGTRLTVT.

The chain uses TRBV5-4 and TRBJ1-2, with 8 bases fitting TRBD1. The CDR3 is 12 amino acids. Germline CDR1 SGHNT, CDR2 YYREEE (reference sequence). V lost 2 bases and J lost 7; bases outside the gene matches: 1. Written as DNA, the CDR3 is TGTGCCAGCAGCTTCGGACAGGGTGGCTACACCTTC. This sequence encodes CASSFGQGGYTF.

V usage is TRBV2 and J usage is TRBJ2-7; D is uncertain. Germline V CDR1 and CDR2: SNHLY, FYNNEI. The CDR3 has 12 residues. Trimming removed 2 bases from V and 3 bases from J, with 5 bases in between. This CDR3 is CASSERGYEQYF. CDR3 DNA sequence: TGTGCCAGCAGTGAACGTGGCTACGAGCAGTACTTC.

This chain uses TRBV19 with TRBJ2-1, with TRBD1 matching over 7 bases. CDR3 size: 13 residues. Germline loops: CDR1 LNHDA, CDR2 SQIVND (reference sequence). The ends lost 3 bases at V and 5 bases at J; junction bases unmatched: 1. The CDR3 DNA is TGTGCCAGTAGTATGGGGACAGACAATGAGCAGTTCTTC. It specifies CASSMGTDNEQFF.

This clone was observed once. The chain links TRBV9 to TRBJ2-3; 14 bases map to TRBD2. The junction had 5 bases not matched to a gene; V was cut back by 3 bases and J by 5 bases. Germline V gene lookup returns CDR1 SGDLS and CDR2 YYNGEE. The CDR3 is made up of 16 amino acids. The CDR3 loop reads CASSDGLAGGVDTQYF. As DNA, the CDR3 is TGTGCCAGCAGCGATGGACTAGCGGGGGGAGTAGATACGCAGTATTTT.

The rearrangement joins TRBV9 to TRBJ2-2; no definite D call. The CDR3 totals 15 residues. The V gene's germline CDR1 is SGDLS and CDR2 YYNGEE. Trimming took 0 bases from V and 6 from J, leaving 12 bases between them. The chain's CDR3 is CASSVGLGPAGELFF. CDR3 nucleotides: TGTGCCAGCAGCGTAGGTCTTGGCCCAGCCGGGGAGCTGTTTTTT. Filled out from reference TRBV9 and TRBJ2-2, the complete variable domain reads DSGVTQTPKHLITATGQRVTLRCSPRSGDLSVYWYQQSLDQGLQFLIQYYNGEERAKGNILERFSAQQFPDLHSELNLSSLELGDSALYFCASSVGLGPAGELFFGEGSRLTVL.

This clone has just one count. The V and J genes are TRBV5-1 and TRBJ1-1, with D possibly being TRBD1 (5 bases). With 1 base removed from V and 1 base from J, the gap between germline ends came to 11 bases. Looked up from germline, CDR1 is SGHRS and CDR2 is YFSETQ. The CDR3 length is 15 residues. The CDR3 DNA is TGCGCCAGCAGCTTGTTCCAGGGAACGAACACTGAAGCTTTCTTT. The encoded protein is CASSLFQGTNTEAFF.

The genes are TRBV9 and TRBJ2-2, with 9 positions matching TRBD1. The V gene end was trimmed by 4 bases and the J gene end by 2 bases; junction bases not matched to a gene: 6. The CDR3 sequence is 16 residues long. CDR1 is SGDLS, CDR2 YYNGEE, per germline. CDR3 protein: CASSPRTGANTGELFF. CDR3 sequence (DNA): TGTGCCAGCAGCCCTCGGACAGGGGCAAACACCGGGGAGCTGTTTTTT.

This chain joins TRBV7-9 and TRBJ2-1, with D possibly being TRBD2 (5 bases). CDR3 size: 16 residues. Trimming pared 1 base from V and 9 bases from J, leaving 19 bases between. Germline V gene sequence: CDR1 SEHNR, CDR2 FQNEAQ (reference sequence). CDR3: CASSLGVGSRWAEQFF. As DNA, the CDR3 is TGTGCCAGCAGCTTAGGGGTGGGGAGCAGGTGGGCTGAGCAGTTCTTC.

The chain combines TRBV9 with TRBJ2-7; 9 bases map to TRBD1. Trimming took 4 bases from V and 2 from J; bases not matched to a gene: 4. The CDR3 totals 14 residues. Germline CDR1 and CDR2: SGDLS and YYNGEE. CDR3 protein: CASSLRTGAYEQYF. In DNA, the CDR3 is TGTGCCAGCAGCTTACGGACAGGGGCCTACGAGCAGTACTTC.

The chain has TRBV4-2 and TRBJ1-2; D remains unclear. The CDR3 loop spans 16 amino acids. CDR1 LGHNA and CDR2 YNFKEQ come from the germline V gene. V shed 0 bases and J shed 0 bases, with 11 bases lying between them. The CDR3 region has the DNA TGTGCCAGCAGCCAAGAGGAATCCAGTGCTAACTATGGCTACACCTTC. Translation gives CASSQEESSANYGYTF.

The gene calls are TRBV27 and TRBJ2-1; weak D call: TRBD2 (5 bases). V lost 6 bases and J lost 2, with 14 bases in between. CDR3 length: 15 residues. Looked up from germline, CDR1 is MNHEY and CDR2 is SMNVEV (reference sequence). The CDR3 DNA reads as TGTGCCAGCAGCCGAAGGCCCGGGGCCTACAATGAGCAGTTCTTC. Its translation: CASSRRPGAYNEQFF.

Only one count was recorded for this clone. The genes are TRBV4-1 and TRBJ2-7, with D possibly being TRBD2 (6 bases). V shed 1 base and J shed 5 bases, with 9 bases lying between them. This CDR3 has 13 residues. Germline lookup yields CDR1 MGHRA and CDR2 YSYEKL. For the CDR3, the DNA is TGCGCCAGCAGCCAAGGACCGGGAGACGAGCAGTACTTC. This translates into CASSQGPGDEQYF.

V and J are TRBV4-1 and TRBJ2-7; the match to TRBD2 covers 11 bases. From germline, CDR1 is MGHRA and CDR2 YSYEKL. The CDR3 is made up of 15 amino acids. V trimming: 5 bases; J trimming: 7 bases; junction bases outside the gene matches: 10. The CDR3 spells CASSNLAGGPGEQYF. In DNA form, the CDR3 reads TGCGCCAGCAGCAACTTAGCGGGAGGGCCCGGGGAGCAGTACTTC.

This rearrangement joins TRBV5-6 to TRBJ1-1; maybe TRBD1 (5 bases). Germline V gene lookup returns CDR1 SGHDT and CDR2 YYEEEE. The CDR3 runs 12 residues. Between the trimmed V and J ends, which lost 3 bases and 6 bases, there was a span of 9 bases. CDR3 sequence: CASSSLGPEAFF. The CDR3 DNA is TGTGCCAGCAGCTCTCTGGGGCCTGAAGCTTTCTTT.

The V gene is TRBV7-8, the J gene TRBJ2-5; 7 nucleotides agree with TRBD1. The CDR3 consists of 14 residues. Germline-derived CDR1 and CDR2 are SGHVS and FQNEAQ. With V trimmed by 5 bases and J by 5 bases, 8 bases remained unmatched. CDR3 bases: TGTGCCAGCAGCGACAGGGTTCGTATCGAGACCCAGTACTTC. As protein: CASSDRVRIETQYF.

This clone was observed a single time. The chain combines TRBV6-5 with TRBJ2-7, with D unclear. This CDR3 has 14 amino acids. Deletions cut 0 bases from V and 2 bases from J, with 8 bases between. CDR1 and CDR2 from the germline V gene are MNHEY and SVGAGI. As DNA, the CDR3 is TGTGCCAGCAGTTACTCGCCGGTAGCCTACGAGCAGTACTTC. This encodes CASSYSPVAYEQYF.